Below are 27 T cell receptor beta chains sequenced from a single sample in a study of Ad26.COV2.S vaccination and SARS-CoV-2 variants. Treatment denoted: around 19 received Ad26.COV2.S at low or high dose, single or two shots; about 5 received placebo; per-sample allocation not given. Sampling was done on day 63 after the first vaccine or placebo injection. Data came from immunoSEQ multiplex PCR; TCRdb stores just in-frame clones and leaves some out. The sample gives roughly 450,000 clones, 90% of which show up once; 12% is in the top ten. The sample was peripheral blood, taken in a trial of Ad26.COV2.S vaccine versus placebo. The receptors were sampled from a person aged 18-60 years who received the Ad26.COV2.S COVID-19 vaccine or a placebo.

This clone was detected only once. V and J are TRBV7-6 and TRBJ2-1, with 8 bases that match TRBD2. This CDR3 comprises 16 residues. Trimming took 3 bases from V and 2 from J; bases not matched to a gene: 6. Germline V gene lookup returns CDR1 SGHVS and CDR2 FNYEAQ. The CDR3 nucleotides are TGTGCCAGCAGCTTGGGGGGTAGCGGGGCCTACAATGAGCAGTTCTTC. It yields the protein CASSLGGSGAYNEQFF.

The rearrangement joins TRBV19 to TRBJ1-2; 7 nucleotides line up with TRBD1. Germline assignment: CDR1 LNHDA and CDR2 SQIVND (reference sequence). CDR3 length: 14 amino acids. With V trimmed by 6 bases and J by 8 bases, 12 bases remained unmatched. Here the CDR3 DNA reads TGTGCCAGTAGGAGAGTCACAGGGGTCGGAGGCTACACCTTC. The encoded protein is CASRRVTGVGGYTF.

The rearrangement links TRBV7-2 to TRBJ2-5; 8 bases map to TRBD2. J gave up 1 base and V 4 bases, and 5 bases lay outside the gene matches. This CDR3 is built from 15 residues. Germline V gene data show CDR1 as SGHTA and CDR2 as FQGNSA. CDR3 loop: CASSYYSGIQETQYF. The CDR3 nucleotides read TGTGCCAGCAGCTACTATAGCGGGATCCAAGAGACCCAGTACTTC.

The chain uses TRBV30 and TRBJ2-7; weak D call: TRBD2 (6 bases). Trimming cost V 4 bases and J 3 bases, with 13 bases left between them. Germline lookup yields CDR1 GTSNPN and CDR2 SVGIG (reference sequence). The CDR3 has 13 amino acids. CDR3 DNA: TGTGCCTGGAACCCCGGGGGACTCTACGAGCAGTACTTC. Translating gives CAWNPGGLYEQYF.

V is TRBV6-6 and J is TRBJ2-7; 10 bases fit TRBD2. V was clipped by 2 bases and J by 7 bases; unmatched bases: 5. The CDR3 extends over 14 amino acids. The V gene's germline CDR1 is MNHNY and CDR2 SVGAGI (reference sequence). In DNA, the CDR3 is TGTGCCAGCAGTTACGTAGCGGGAGGCCCGGAGCAGTACTTC. Translated: CASSYVAGGPEQYF.

This chain joins TRBV7-2 and TRBJ2-3; tentatively, D is TRBD2 (6 bases). The CDR3 is 14 residues long. Looked up from germline, CDR1 is SGHTA and CDR2 is FQGNSA. V shed 4 bases and J shed 2 bases, with 10 bases lying between them. The CDR3 DNA is TGTGCCAGCAGCTCGGGACTTCTCACAGATACGCAGTATTTT. Translation: CASSSGLLTDTQYF.

The chain links TRBV18 to TRBJ2-3; 7 nucleotides align to TRBD2. CDR1 and CDR2 (germline): KGHSH, LQKENI. This CDR3 is built from 12 residues. With V trimmed by 8 bases and J by 5 bases, 4 bases remained unmatched. The CDR3 protein is CASQPGGDTQYF. The CDR3 bases are TGTGCCAGCCAACCGGGAGGAGATACGCAGTATTTT.

With regard to this clone: The sample holds other DNA sequences that translate to the same CDR3. This chain joins TRBV29-1 and TRBJ1-1; D unclear. In germline, CDR1 is SQVTM, CDR2 ANQGSEA. The CDR3 is made up of 12 amino acids. V lost 4 bases and J 0 bases, leaving 6 bases between the germline ends. The CDR3 protein is CSVGRMNTEAFF. CDR3 nucleotides: TGCAGCGTTGGAAGGATGAACACTGAAGCTTTCTTT.

This clone showed up just once. The same CDR3 is also encoded by other DNA sequences in this sample. This chain connects TRBV9 to TRBJ2-3; D unresolved. This CDR3 is built from 12 residues. CDR1 is SGDLS, CDR2 YYNGEE, per germline. The V end was cut by 0 bases, the J end by 5 bases, with 4 bases between. The CDR3 DNA is TGTGCCAGCAGCGTAGTGGGAGATACGCAGTATTTT. Its translation: CASSVVGDTQYF. The variable domain in full, completed from reference TRBV9 and TRBJ2-3, reads DSGVTQTPKHLITATGQRVTLRCSPRSGDLSVYWYQQSLDQGLQFLIQYYNGEERAKGNILERFSAQQFPDLHSELNLSSLELGDSALYFCASSVVGDTQYFGPGTRLTVL.

V gene TRBV6-5 combines with J gene TRBJ2-2, with TRBD1 matching 9 bases. This CDR3 has 14 residues. CDR1 is MNHEY and CDR2 is SVGAGI in the germline V gene. V trimming: 6 bases; J trimming: 6 bases; junction bases outside the gene matches: 5. CDR3 sequence: CASRDRGFAGELFF. For the CDR3, the DNA is TGTGCCAGCAGAGACAGGGGGTTTGCCGGGGAGCTGTTTTTT.

J is TRBJ2-3 and V is TRBV7-9, with 9 nucleotides matching TRBD1. This CDR3 contains 17 residues. Looked up from germline, CDR1 is SEHNR and CDR2 is FQNEAQ (reference sequence). With V trimmed by 5 bases and J by 4 bases, 13 bases remained unmatched. The CDR3 region has the DNA TGTGCCAGCAGCAGCAATTACAGGGGGCGCGGGGCAGATACGCAGTATTTT. Residues: CASSSNYRGRGADTQYF.

This clone was seen only once. The V call is TRBV15, the J call TRBJ2-2, with 16 bases fitting TRBD2. Germline V gives CDR1 LNHNV, CDR2 YYDKDF (reference sequence). J lost 4 bases, V lost 8 bases, and 4 bases had no gene match. The CDR3 covers 16 residues. The CDR3 sequence: CATGTSGRAGTGELFF. The CDR3 bases are TGTGCCACCGGGACTAGCGGGAGGGCAGGCACCGGGGAGCTGTTTTTT. The variable domain in full, with the rest retrieved from reference TRBV15 and TRBJ2-2, is DAMVIQNPRYQVTQFGKPVTLSCSQTLNHNVMYWYQQKSSQAPKLLFHYYDKDFNNEADTPDNFQSRRPNTSFCFLDIRSPGLGDTAMYLCATGTSGRAGTGELFFGEGSRLTVL.

The V and J genes are TRBV19 and TRBJ1-4; TRBD1 might be the D (6 bases). CDR1 is LNHDA, CDR2 SQIVND, per germline (reference sequence). The CDR3 runs to 14 residues. The germline V and J ends were trimmed by 6 bases and 5 bases, with 13 bases remaining between them. The CDR3 is CASRDDRKNEKLFF. The CDR3 nucleotides are TGTGCCAGTAGAGATGACAGGAAAAATGAAAAACTGTTTTTT.

This chain uses TRBV28 with TRBJ1-2; no firm D call. This CDR3 is built from 14 residues. V was shortened by 7 bases and J by 0 bases, with 12 bases between the two germline ends. Germline V gives CDR1 MDHEN, CDR2 SYDVKM. CDR3 in amino acids: CASTSGSTNYGYTF. As DNA, the CDR3 is TGTGCCAGCACATCAGGATCCACTAACTATGGCTACACCTTC.

This chain connects TRBV5-1 to TRBJ2-1; perhaps D is TRBD1 or TRBD2 (6 bases each). This CDR3 comprises 15 residues. Trimming took off 0 bases at V and 5 bases at J, with 12 bases between the two ends. CDR1 and CDR2 (germline): SGHRS, YFSETQ. The CDR3 DNA reads as TGCGCCAGCAGCTTGGACCAGGGGAGGCACAATGAGCAGTTCTTC. Translating gives CASSLDQGRHNEQFF.

This rearrangement joins TRBV28 to TRBJ2-3; 11 nucleotides match TRBD2. With V trimmed by 6 bases and J by 2 bases, 7 bases remained unmatched. The CDR3 loop spans 16 amino acids. Germline-derived CDR1 and CDR2 are MDHEN and SYDVKM. The CDR3 region is CASRGGTSGPTDTQYF. The CDR3 nucleotides are TGTGCCAGCAGAGGAGGGACTAGCGGCCCCACAGATACGCAGTATTTT.

This clone was recorded a few times. The chain couples TRBV27 to TRBJ1-5; no definite D call. The CDR3 consists of 14 residues. CDR1 is MNHEY, CDR2 SMNVEV, per germline (reference sequence). Trimming removed 1 base from V and 4 bases from J, with 8 bases in between. CDR3 region: CASSLWADNQPQHF. The CDR3 DNA reads TGTGCCAGCAGTTTATGGGCAGATAATCAGCCCCAGCATTTT.

V is TRBV11-2 and J is TRBJ2-5; D not resolved. V gave up 5 bases and J gave up 5 bases, with 6 bases separating them. Germline CDR1 and CDR2: SGHAT and FQNNGV. The CDR3 has 11 residues. For the CDR3, the DNA is TGTGCCAGCAGCGGCGAGGAGACCCAGTACTTC. This translates into CASSGEETQYF.

V usage is TRBV7-2 and J usage is TRBJ1-2; D might be TRBD1 (6 bases). Trimming stripped 1 base from V and 4 bases from J, with 7 bases between. Germline CDR1 SGHTA, CDR2 FQGNSA. The CDR3 loop spans 13 amino acids. This CDR3 reads CASSLVQGYGYTF. The CDR3 nucleotides are TGTGCCAGCAGCTTAGTACAGGGCTATGGCTACACCTTC.

This clone was seen just once. The chain combines TRBV2 with TRBJ1-4, with D maybe TRBD1 (6 bases). Trimming stripped 0 bases from V and 5 bases from J, with 10 bases between. CDR1 SNHLY and CDR2 FYNNEI come from the germline V gene. This CDR3 has 15 residues. The CDR3, as DNA: TGTGCCAGCAGTGAAGCAGGGGGGCGCAATGAAAAACTGTTTTTT. This gives the protein CASSEAGGRNEKLFF.

V and J are TRBV7-9 and TRBJ2-7; TRBD2 aligns across 13 bases. Germline V lookup: CDR1 SEHNR, CDR2 FQNEAQ (reference sequence). The CDR3 is made up of 17 amino acids. V shed 0 bases and J 1 base; nucleotides not matched to a gene: 3. Written as DNA, the CDR3 is TGTGCCAGCAGCTTAGCACTAGCGGGAGGGCGTTCCTACGAGCAGTACTTC. Its translation is CASSLALAGGRSYEQYF.

V is TRBV18 and J is TRBJ2-7, with 11 bases fitting TRBD1. Germline V lookup: CDR1 KGHSH, CDR2 LQKENI. This CDR3 comprises 15 residues. The V segment lost 4 bases and the J segment 4 bases; nucleotides outside the gene matches: 6. The CDR3 DNA sequence: TGTGCCAGCTCACAATGGGGACAGGGGGATTACGAGCAGTACTTC. It encodes CASSQWGQGDYEQYF. The whole variable domain, remainder taken from reference TRBV18 and TRBJ2-7, is NAGVMQNPRHLVRRRGQEARLRCSPMKGHSHVYWYRQLPEEGLKFMVYLQKENIIDESGMPKERFSAEFPKEGPSILRIQQVVRGDSAAYFCASSQWGQGDYEQYFGPGTRLTVT.

The chain employs TRBV4-1 and TRBJ2-3, with 12 nucleotides matching TRBD2. CDR3 length equals 16 residues. J was trimmed by 6 bases and V by 3 bases; bases with no gene match: 7. Germline V gives CDR1 MGHRA, CDR2 YSYEKL. The CDR3 DNA reads as TGCGCCAGCAGCCAGTGGACTAGCGGGAACAGGGATACGCAGTATTTT. Encoded protein: CASSQWTSGNRDTQYF.

J is TRBJ1-2 and V is TRBV27; tentative D call: TRBD1 (5 bases). Germline assignment: CDR1 MNHEY and CDR2 SMNVEV (reference sequence). This CDR3 spans 16 amino acids. Trimming took off 10 bases at V and 6 bases at J, with 27 bases between the two ends. The CDR3 region is CATSPGTTPKGHGYTF. DNA of the CDR3: TGTGCCACCTCCCCCGGGACTACCCCCAAAGGCCATGGCTACACCTTC.

V gene TRBV23-1 combines with J gene TRBJ2-1, with 9 positions matching TRBD2. TRBV23-1 carries the ORF label, with uncertain function. There are 16 residues in the CDR3. V trimming: 0 bases; J trimming: 3 bases; junction bases outside the gene matches: 3. The CDR3 bases are TGCGCCAGCAGTCAATCGGCTAGCGGGGTCTACAATGAGCAGTTCTTC. Translated: CASSQSASGVYNEQFF.

The count of this clone is one. The chain uses TRBV9 and TRBJ2-1; 7 nucleotides match TRBD1. The CDR3 sequence is 14 residues long. In germline, CDR1 is SGDLS, CDR2 YYNGEE. Trimming removed 0 bases from V and 7 bases from J; junction bases left unmatched: 4. In DNA form, the CDR3 reads TGTGCCAGCAGCGTAGGAAGGGGGCGGAATGAGCAGTTCTTC. It codes for CASSVGRGRNEQFF.

V is TRBV5-1 and J is TRBJ2-5; no clear D gene. Trimming pared 4 bases from V and 0 bases from J, leaving 7 bases between. This CDR3 contains 13 residues. CDR1 and CDR2 from the germline V gene are SGHRS and YFSETQ. The CDR3 is CASSPPYQETQYF. The DNA for the CDR3 is TGCGCCAGCAGCCCTCCGTACCAAGAGACCCAGTACTTC.